Listed below are T cell receptor beta chains from one sample, sequenced in a study of technical replicates of blood from four donors. Generated by immunoSEQ multiplex PCR, the TCRdb table keeps only in-frame clones and is missing some. The sample yields more than 75,000 clones, 93% seen once. The sequencing sample was made of T cells isolated from PBMCs. The receptor set was obtained from a human donor in good health. Each CDR3 is given with its conserved first and last residue. The order of the fields is V gene, clone size, D gene, J gene, CDR3 protein, CDR3 DNA. The D gene is left open where the match is weak. Some rows have no size entry. The others give once, few or many, or a class for an expanded clone.

v_call: TRBV4-2
clone_size: NA
d_call: NA
j_call: TRBJ1-1
cdr3_aa: CASSQDREVSEAFF
cdr3_nt: TGTGCCAGCAGCCAAGACAGGGAGGTTTCTGAAGCTTTCTTT

v_call: TRBV4-1
clone_size: NA
d_call: TRBD1
j_call: TRBJ1-4
cdr3_aa: CASSLRDRPSFEKLFF
cdr3_nt: TGCGCCAGCAGCCTCAGGGACAGGCCCAGTTTTGAAAAACTGTTTTTT

v_call: TRBV10-3
clone_size: NA
d_call: NA
j_call: TRBJ2-2
cdr3_aa: CAISETMSGANTGELFF
cdr3_nt: TGTGCCATCAGTGAGACGATGAGCGGTGCGAACACCGGGGAGCTGTTTTTT

v_call: TRBV7-6
clone_size: once
d_call: NA
j_call: TRBJ2-6
cdr3_aa: CASSLSTGSGANVLTF
cdr3_nt: TGTGCCAGCAGCTTAAGTACCGGCTCTGGGGCCAACGTCCTGACTTTC

v_call: TRBV7-9
clone_size: NA
d_call: NA
j_call: TRBJ1-1
cdr3_aa: CASSPPGVLNTEAFF
cdr3_nt: TGTGCCAGCAGCCCCCCAGGGGTCCTGAACACTGAAGCTTTCTTT

v_call: TRBV7-2
clone_size: once
d_call: TRBD1
j_call: TRBJ1-6
cdr3_aa: CASRLTGGSYNSPLHF
cdr3_nt: TGTGCCAGCAGACTCACAGGGGGCTCCTATAATTCACCCCTCCACTTT

v_call: TRBV20-1
clone_size: NA
d_call: NA
j_call: TRBJ1-2
cdr3_aa: CSASVNYGYTF
cdr3_nt: TGCAGTGCTAGCGTTAACTATGGCTACACCTTC

v_call: TRBV4-1
clone_size: NA
d_call: NA
j_call: TRBJ1-5
cdr3_aa: CASSQESLETGQPQHF
cdr3_nt: TGCGCCAGCAGCCAAGAATCACTCGAAACGGGTCAGCCCCAGCATTTT

v_call: TRBV11-2
clone_size: NA
d_call: TRBD1
j_call: TRBJ1-5
cdr3_aa: CASSMGQGRVNQPQHF
cdr3_nt: TGTGCCAGCAGCATGGGACAGGGGAGGGTCAATCAGCCCCAGCATTTT

v_call: TRBV4-1
clone_size: NA
d_call: NA
j_call: TRBJ2-3
cdr3_aa: CASSSHSPSPGFGTDTQYF
cdr3_nt: TGCGCCAGCAGCTCCCACTCCCCTTCCCCAGGGTTCGGCACAGATACGCAGTATTTT

v_call: TRBV13
clone_size: once
d_call: NA
j_call: TRBJ1-1
cdr3_aa: CASSLNRNTEAFF
cdr3_nt: TGTGCCAGCAGCTTAAACAGGAACACTGAAGCTTTCTTT

v_call: TRBV11-2
clone_size: NA
d_call: NA
j_call: TRBJ1-1
cdr3_aa: CASSFQTTTEAFF
cdr3_nt: TGTGCCAGCAGCTTTCAGACTACCACTGAAGCTTTCTTT

v_call: TRBV10-2
clone_size: NA
d_call: NA
j_call: TRBJ1-1
cdr3_aa: CASRQRTADEAFF
cdr3_nt: TGCGCCAGCAGACAAAGGACAGCCGATGAAGCTTTCTTT

v_call: TRBV4-1
clone_size: NA
d_call: NA
j_call: TRBJ1-6
cdr3_aa: CASSQDPGGQSYNSPLHF
cdr3_nt: TGCGCCAGCAGCCAAGATCCGGGGGGTCAGTCCTATAATTCACCCCTCCACTTT

v_call: TRBV10-1
clone_size: few
d_call: NA
j_call: TRBJ1-2
cdr3_aa: CASSSHEDYGYTF
cdr3_nt: TGCGCCAGCAGTTCTCATGAGGACTATGGCTACACCTTC

v_call: TRBV29-1
clone_size: once
d_call: TRBD1
j_call: TRBJ2-7
cdr3_aa: CSVGGQGSEQYF
cdr3_nt: TGCAGCGTTGGGGGACAGGGGTCCGAGCAGTACTTC

v_call: TRBV11-2
clone_size: NA
d_call: TRBD1
j_call: TRBJ2-7
cdr3_aa: CASSLDPGQPYEQYF
cdr3_nt: TGTGCCAGCAGCTTAGATCCGGGACAGCCCTACGAGCAGTACTTC

v_call: TRBV19
clone_size: NA
d_call: NA
j_call: TRBJ2-5
cdr3_aa: CASSVRVGETQYF
cdr3_nt: TGTGCCAGTAGTGTCAGGGTTGGAGAGACCCAGTACTTC

v_call: TRBV11-3
clone_size: NA
d_call: TRBD2
j_call: TRBJ2-7
cdr3_aa: CASSLDVVLAEARGEQYF
cdr3_nt: TGTGCCAGCAGCTTAGATGTTGTCCTAGCGGAGGCCCGAGGGGAGCAGTACTTC

v_call: TRBV27
clone_size: NA
d_call: NA
j_call: TRBJ1-1
cdr3_aa: CASSLAGKNTEAFF
cdr3_nt: TGTGCCAGCAGTTTAGCAGGGAAGAACACTGAAGCTTTCTTT

v_call: TRBV7-2
clone_size: NA
d_call: NA
j_call: TRBJ2-5
cdr3_aa: CASSPVQETQYF
cdr3_nt: TGTGCCAGCAGCCCCGTCCAAGAGACCCAGTACTTC

v_call: TRBV2
clone_size: once
d_call: NA
j_call: TRBJ2-5
cdr3_aa: CASSEWGRRPETQYF
cdr3_nt: TGTGCCAGCAGTGAATGGGGGCGGCGGCCAGAGACCCAGTACTTC

v_call: TRBV19
clone_size: few
d_call: TRBD1
j_call: TRBJ1-5
cdr3_aa: CASSIDRGLNQPQHF
cdr3_nt: TGTGCCAGTAGTATTGACAGGGGGTTGAATCAGCCCCAGCATTTT

v_call: TRBV6-6
clone_size: NA
d_call: NA
j_call: TRBJ2-1
cdr3_aa: CASRRGLSYNEQFF
cdr3_nt: TGTGCCAGCAGAAGGGGTCTATCCTACAATGAGCAGTTCTTC

v_call: TRBV28
clone_size: NA
d_call: TRBD1
j_call: TRBJ1-1
cdr3_aa: CASSFPGQGGTFF
cdr3_nt: TGTGCCAGCAGTTTCCCCGGACAGGGTGGAACTTTCTTT